Listed here are 24 T cell receptor beta chains from one sample, sequenced in a study of blood T cell repertoires in COVID-19. Generated by immunoSEQ multiplex PCR, the TCRdb table keeps only in-frame clones and is missing some. The table shows 300,000 to 350,000 clones, with 88% occurring only once. Sequenced sample: PBMCs or T cells enriched from blood (not recorded which). The source is a man aged 30 to 39 who had recovered from COVID-19.

V gene TRBV10-3 combines with J gene TRBJ1-1, with D perhaps matching TRBD1 (6 bases). CDR1 and CDR2 from the germline V gene are ENHRY and SYGVKD. Trimming stripped 3 bases from V and 5 bases from J, with 22 bases between. CDR3 size: 17 residues. CDR3 sequence (DNA): TGTGCCATCAGTGATGAGTCAGGCGGCAGGGGATTTACTGAAGCTTTCTTT. It translates to CAISDESGGRGFTEAFF.

The chain carries TRBV28 and TRBJ1-5, with 9 bases that match TRBD1. With 6 bases clipped from V and 7 bases from J, the junction kept 10 bases outside the gene matches. This CDR3 spans 15 amino acids. In germline, CDR1 is MDHEN, CDR2 SYDVKM. The DNA for the CDR3 is TGTGCCAGCAGGCCTGCACAGGGGGCTTGGCAGCCCCAGCATTTT. Protein: CASRPAQGAWQPQHF.

V is TRBV28 and J is TRBJ1-3, with TRBD1 identical over 9 bases. The length of the CDR3 is 18 residues. V lost 1 base, J lost 3 bases, and 10 bases stayed unmatched. Germline V gene sequence: CDR1 MDHEN, CDR2 SYDVKM. CDR3 loop: CASSLSQGTGYFGNTIYF. The CDR3 DNA sequence: TGTGCCAGCAGTTTATCCCAAGGGACAGGGTATTTTGGAAACACCATATATTTT.

The chain links TRBV5-1 to TRBJ2-5, with 13 bases lining up with TRBD2. With 3 bases clipped from V and 2 bases from J, the junction kept 1 base outside the gene matches. The CDR3 covers 15 residues. Germline lookup yields CDR1 SGHRS and CDR2 YFSETQ. The CDR3 sequence is CASSWGLAGQETQYF. CDR3 nucleotides: TGCGCCAGCAGCTGGGGACTAGCGGGACAAGAGACCCAGTACTTC.

The chain uses TRBV9 and TRBJ1-4; no definite D call. Germline V CDR1 and CDR2: SGDLS, YYNGEE. V was pared by 4 bases and J by 6 bases, with 10 bases between. This CDR3 comprises 13 residues. In DNA form, the CDR3 reads TGTGCCAGCAGCCTTCGGGTGGATGAAAAACTGTTTTTT. This encodes CASSLRVDEKLFF. Supplemented by reference TRBV9 and TRBJ1-4, the full variable domain reads DSGVTQTPKHLITATGQRVTLRCSPRSGDLSVYWYQQSLDQGLQFLIQYYNGEERAKGNILERFSAQQFPDLHSELNLSSLELGDSALYFCASSLRVDEKLFFGSGTQLSVL.

The rearrangement uses TRBV5-4 and TRBJ1-2; weak D call: TRBD1 (5 bases). In germline, CDR1 is SGHNT, CDR2 YYREEE (reference sequence). V shed 0 bases and J shed 7 bases, with 10 bases lying between them. The CDR3 has 13 amino acids. Written as DNA, the CDR3 is TGTGCCAGCAGCTTGGACGGTAGGGGTGGCTACACCTTC. This encodes CASSLDGRGGYTF.

The V gene is TRBV28, the J gene TRBJ2-7, with D maybe TRBD2 (6 bases). Germline CDR1 and CDR2: MDHEN and SYDVKM. V was clipped by 4 bases and J by 7 bases, with 20 bases between them. The length of the CDR3 is 15 residues. CDR3 nucleotides: TGTGCCAGCAGTTCCCTTATAGCTGGGGGGTTTGAGCAGTACTTC. Its protein is CASSSLIAGGFEQYF.

The chain joins TRBV13 to TRBJ2-7, with D maybe TRBD2 (6 bases). Trimming cost V 5 bases and J 4 bases, with 15 bases left between them. The CDR3 loop spans 14 amino acids. CDR1 and CDR2 from the germline V gene are PRHDT and FYEKMQ (reference sequence). As DNA, the CDR3 is TGTGCCAGCAGCGGCGATATGGGGGGATACGAGCAGTACTTC. Translated: CASSGDMGGYEQYF.

This chain uses TRBV15 with TRBJ1-1; no clear D. Germline CDR1 and CDR2: LNHNV and YYDKDF (reference sequence). CDR3 length equals 13 residues. Trimming stripped 5 bases from V and 3 bases from J, with 10 bases between. As DNA, the CDR3 is TGTGCCACCAGCTCCCACAGTGACACTGAAGCTTTCTTT. It specifies CATSSHSDTEAFF.

The chain joins TRBV6-1 to TRBJ2-5; D not certain. Trimming took 2 bases from V and 5 from J, leaving 6 bases between them. This CDR3 is built from 12 residues. Germline V gene sequence: CDR1 MNHNS, CDR2 SASEGT. The CDR3 DNA sequence: TGTGCCAGCAGTGAACGGTCGGAGACCCAGTACTTC. Protein sequence: CASSERSETQYF.

This clone showed up just once. The V gene is TRBV6-2 or TRBV6-3, the J gene TRBJ2-5; TRBD1 is a possible D gene (6 bases). The CDR3 spans 14 residues. Deletions cut 2 bases from V and 0 bases from J, with 7 bases between. Germline CDR1 reads MNHEY; CDR2 reads SVGEGT. As DNA, the CDR3 is TGTGCCAGCAGTTACGGGGGCTACCAAGAGACCCAGTACTTC. Its protein is CASSYGGYQETQYF.

The CDR3 region is CAWSGGEGRPQHF. The CDR3 nucleotides read TGTGCCTGGAGTGGAGGGGAGGGACGGCCCCAGCATTTT. This chain joins TRBV30 and TRBJ1-5; a possible D gene is TRBD1 (5 bases). CDR1 and CDR2 from the germline V gene are GTSNPN and SVGIG (reference sequence). The V gene lost 1 base and the J gene lost 9 bases, with 13 bases spanning the gap. CDR3 length equals 13 residues.

This clone has more than one count but fewer than ten. This chain links TRBV10-1 with TRBJ2-2; possible D gene TRBD1, 6 bases. V lost 4 bases and J 6 bases, leaving 9 bases between the germline ends. Germline V CDR1 and CDR2: WNHNN, SYGVQD (reference sequence). The CDR3 has 13 amino acids. CDR3 protein: CASSGGLAGELFF. DNA for the CDR3: TGCGCCAGCAGTGGGGGGCTCGCCGGGGAGCTGTTTTTT.

The CDR3, as DNA: TGTGCCAGCTCACCGGGCGGGGGGGCCGTAGATACGCAGTATTTT. This sequence encodes CASSPGGGAVDTQYF. V and J are TRBV18 and TRBJ2-3, with 9 bases lining up with TRBD2. The CDR3 length is 15 residues. Trimming took 3 bases from V and 5 from J; bases not matched to a gene: 6. The germline gives CDR1 KGHSH, CDR2 LQKENI.

This chain uses TRBV2 with TRBJ1-2; D is unresolved. Germline V lookup: CDR1 SNHLY, CDR2 FYNNEI. This CDR3 contains 13 residues. Trimming stripped 3 bases from V and 10 bases from J, with 15 bases between. The DNA of the CDR3 is TGTGCCAGCAGTGAGACATTCTCTCGAGACTACACCTTC. This translates into CASSETFSRDYTF.

The chain combines TRBV1 with TRBJ2-1; TRBD2, the table's D call, lacks a check against the DNA. TRBV1 is flagged as a pseudogene. The CDR3 sequence is 15 residues long. The CDR3 DNA reads TGCACCAGCAGCCAAGCGCTAGCGGCCTACAATGAGCAGTTCTTC. Amino acids: CTSSQALAAYNEQFF.

This clone was observed a single time. The rearrangement uses TRBV28 and TRBJ2-7; D perhaps matches TRBD1 (5 bases). CDR3 length: 17 amino acids. Germline CDR1 MDHEN, CDR2 SYDVKM. The germline V and J ends were trimmed by 3 bases and 4 bases, with 22 bases remaining between them. The CDR3 sequence: CASSFPPSGLESYEQYF. CDR3 nucleotides: TGTGCCAGCAGTTTTCCGCCCTCAGGGTTGGAGAGTTACGAGCAGTACTTC.

This chain joins TRBV5-1 and TRBJ2-5; a possible D gene is TRBD1 (5 bases). With 2 bases removed from V and 4 bases from J, the gap between germline ends came to 24 bases. CDR3 length: 18 amino acids. Germline CDR1 reads SGHRS; CDR2 reads YFSETQ. In DNA, the CDR3 is TGCGCCAGCAGCTTATCACCCCAGGGCCTCTCCGTCCGAGAGACCCAGTACTTC. This encodes CASSLSPQGLSVRETQYF.

The CDR3 protein is CASSRSTGLSNQPQHF. Written as DNA, the CDR3 is TGTGCCAGCAGCCGCAGTACAGGGCTTAGCAATCAGCCCCAGCATTTT. The chain combines TRBV7-9 with TRBJ1-5, with D perhaps TRBD1 (6 bases). The germline gives CDR1 SEHNR, CDR2 FQNEAQ (reference sequence). Trimming removed 5 bases from V and 0 bases from J, with 14 bases in between. The CDR3 runs to 16 residues.

This chain links TRBV28 with TRBJ1-2, with D possibly matching TRBD1 (6 bases). This CDR3 region has 14 residues. Trimming took off 7 bases at V and 2 bases at J, with 14 bases between the two ends. Germline CDR1 MDHEN, CDR2 SYDVKM. In DNA form, the CDR3 reads TGTGCCAGCACCATACAGGGCCGGAACTATGGCTACACCTTC. Translation gives CASTIQGRNYGYTF.

The J gene is TRBJ1-5, the V gene TRBV15, with 8 positions matching TRBD1. CDR3 length: 16 residues. The germline V gene has CDR1 LNHNV and CDR2 YYDKDF (reference sequence). Germline trimming cut 2 bases from V and 5 bases from J; bases unmatched to any gene: 8. CDR3 DNA sequence: TGTGCCACCAGCAGATACGGACAGGGAGGGGATCAGCCCCAGCATTTT. Its protein is CATSRYGQGGDQPQHF.

The chain is built from TRBV2 and TRBJ2-7; D might be TRBD2 (5 bases). The germline CDR1 and CDR2 sequences are SNHLY and FYNNEI. CDR3 length: 13 residues. V shed 4 bases and J shed 3 bases, with 10 bases lying between them. CDR3 protein: CASSVKAGYEQYF. The CDR3 DNA reads as TGTGCCAGCAGTGTTAAGGCGGGCTACGAGCAGTACTTC.

This clone came up once. The chain joins TRBV5-4 to TRBJ2-1; 10 bases line up with TRBD2. Germline V CDR1 and CDR2: SGHNT, YYREEE (reference sequence). CDR3 size: 16 residues. J lost 9 bases, V lost 2 bases, and 11 bases had no gene match. In DNA form, the CDR3 reads TGTGCCAGCAGCTTCGCCGCGAGCGGGGGGGCGGGTGAGCAGTTCTTC. Translating gives CASSFAASGGAGEQFF.

The CDR3 here is CASSQGPGSGANVLTF. Here the CDR3 DNA reads TGTGCCAGCAGCCAAGGCCCGGGATCTGGGGCCAACGTCCTGACTTTC. V is TRBV14 and J is TRBJ2-6; tentative D call: TRBD2 (5 bases). The CDR3 totals 16 residues. V gave up 1 base and J gave up 1 base, with 8 bases separating them. Germline V gene data show CDR1 as SGHDN and CDR2 as FVKESK.